These T cell receptor beta chains were read from a single sample in a study of regulatory T cells in long-lasting Graves disease. One entry per CDR3 protein results from TCRdb running MiXCR on the multiplex PCR reads. This table holds over 350,000 distinct CDR3 sequences, about 15% found once. The same sample was also studied in work on T cells in Graves' hyperthyroidism and ophthalmopathy.

The sequencing used peripheral blood mononuclear cells (PBMCs), collected at new diagnosis, from a patient treated with antithyroid drugs. All receptors come from a woman in her forties with Graves disease. Both conserved end residues are part of each CDR3. The order of the fields is CDR3 length, J gene, V gene, D gene, clone size, CDR3 DNA, CDR3 protein. D genes are given only for firm matches. Only some rows state a clone size, as once, few, many or a class for expanded clones.

len: 15
j_gene: TRBJ2-2
v_gene: TRBV28
d_gene: TRBD2
abundance: many
CDR3nt: TGTGCCAGCACCGACAAGCGGGGGAACACCGGGGAGCTGTTTTTT
CDR3aa: CASTDKRGNTGELFF

len: 15
j_gene: TRBJ2-2
v_gene: TRBV24-1
d_gene: .
abundance: few
CDR3nt: TGTGCCAACCCACCACGACTACCCCTCACCGGGGAGCTGTTTTTT
CDR3aa: CANPPRLPLTGELFF

len: 14
j_gene: TRBJ2-3
v_gene: TRBV10-3
d_gene: .
abundance: many
CDR3nt: TGTGCCATCAGTGAGTCGGGCTTGAGTGATACGCAGTATTTT
CDR3aa: CAISESGLSDTQYF

len: 15
j_gene: TRBJ1-5
v_gene: TRBV3-1
d_gene: .
abundance: few
CDR3nt: TGTGCCAGCAGCCAAGATTCAGCCATAGGTCAGCCCCAGCATTTT
CDR3aa: CASSQDSAIGQPQHF

len: 13
j_gene: TRBJ1-1
v_gene: TRBV13
d_gene: .
abundance: many
CDR3nt: TGTGCCAGCAGCTTAGACGAGAGCACTGAAGCTTTCTTT
CDR3aa: CASSLDESTEAFF

len: 13
j_gene: TRBJ1-1
v_gene: TRBV19
d_gene: .
abundance: many
CDR3nt: TGTGCCAGTAGTATTGTGGGGGGCACTGAAGCTTTCTTT
CDR3aa: CASSIVGGTEAFF

len: 15
j_gene: TRBJ1-1
v_gene: TRBV19
d_gene: TRBD1
abundance: many
CDR3nt: TGTGCCAGTAGCCCCACAGGGGGCCTGAACACTGAAGCTTTCTTT
CDR3aa: CASSPTGGLNTEAFF

len: 13
j_gene: TRBJ1-2
v_gene: TRBV3-1
d_gene: .
abundance: many
CDR3nt: TGTGCCAGCAGCCCGACAGCAAACTATGGCTACACCTTC
CDR3aa: CASSPTANYGYTF

len: 15
j_gene: TRBJ1-3
v_gene: TRBV27
d_gene: .
abundance: many
CDR3nt: TGTGCCAGCAGTCACCGGAGAGCATCTGGAAACACCATATATTTT
CDR3aa: CASSHRRASGNTIYF

len: 15
j_gene: TRBJ2-1
v_gene: TRBV7-9
d_gene: TRBD2
abundance: few
CDR3nt: TGTGCCAGCAGCTTAGTCCTGGCGGGAGCGGTTGAGCAGTTCTTC
CDR3aa: CASSLVLAGAVEQFF

len: 13
j_gene: TRBJ2-3
v_gene: TRBV7-3
d_gene: .
abundance: many
CDR3nt: TGTGCCAGCAGCTTTATCAGCACAGATACGCAGTATTTT
CDR3aa: CASSFISTDTQYF

len: 18
j_gene: TRBJ2-1
v_gene: TRBV19
d_gene: TRBD2
abundance: .
CDR3nt: TGTGCCAGTAGCACTGGGACTAGAGAAGAGACTTCCTACAATGAGCAGTTCTTC
CDR3aa: CASSTGTREETSYNEQFF

len: 15
j_gene: TRBJ2-2
v_gene: TRBV24-1
d_gene: .
abundance: many
CDR3nt: TGTGCCACCAGTGATTTGAGGGGACCCACCGGGGAGCTGTTTTTT
CDR3aa: CATSDLRGPTGELFF

len: 16
j_gene: TRBJ2-5
v_gene: TRBV20-1
d_gene: TRBD2
abundance: few
CDR3nt: TGCAGTGCTAGAGGGACTAGCGGGAGCTCCCAAGAGACCCAGTACTTC
CDR3aa: CSARGTSGSSQETQYF

len: 13
j_gene: TRBJ2-7
v_gene: TRBV11-2
d_gene: .
abundance: few
CDR3nt: TGTGCCAGCAGCCAGGGTCCAGCCTACGAGCAGTACTTC
CDR3aa: CASSQGPAYEQYF

len: 16
j_gene: TRBJ2-1
v_gene: TRBV4-1
d_gene: TRBD2
abundance: few
CDR3nt: TGCGCCAGCAGCCAAGTCGGGGGAGGGCCAACCAATGAGCAGTTCTTC
CDR3aa: CASSQVGGGPTNEQFF

len: 13
j_gene: TRBJ2-7
v_gene: TRBV30
d_gene: .
abundance: .
CDR3nt: TGTGCCTGGAGTCCGGGCCCCAGCTACGAGCAGTACTTC
CDR3aa: CAWSPGPSYEQYF

len: 15
j_gene: TRBJ2-1
v_gene: TRBV11-2
d_gene: TRBD1
abundance: .
CDR3nt: TGTGCCAGCAGTTCCGGACAGGGGACCTACAATGAGCAGTTCTTC
CDR3aa: CASSSGQGTYNEQFF

len: 15
j_gene: TRBJ1-4
v_gene: TRBV7-2
d_gene: TRBD1
abundance: many
CDR3nt: TGTGCCAGCAGCCTAACAGGGGGCTTCAATGAAAAACTGTTTTTT
CDR3aa: CASSLTGGFNEKLFF

len: 12
j_gene: TRBJ1-2
v_gene: TRBV3-1
d_gene: .
abundance: many
CDR3nt: TGTGCCAGCAGCCAAGAAGTCAGTGGCTACACCTTC
CDR3aa: CASSQEVSGYTF